A selection of T cell receptor beta chains follows, all from one sample in a study of shared clonotypes between healthy human individuals. Clones were sequenced by immunoSEQ multiplex PCR, and TCRdb holds only the in-frame ones, with some missing. The sample has roughly 1.5 million clones, around 98% seen once. Sequencing used naive CD4+ T cells sorted from blood. These TCRs come from a man under 40 in good health. Each CDR3 is given with its conserved first and last residue. Expanded clones get a size class; other rows say once, few or many, or leave the size out.

size: NA
J: TRBJ2-1
V: TRBV30
CDR3: CAWTSDPHNEQFF

size: NA
J: TRBJ2-3
V: TRBV5-1
CDR3: CASQPGGNTDTQYF

size: NA
J: TRBJ2-6
V: TRBV18
CDR3: CASSPTDSGANVLTF

size: NA
J: TRBJ1-5
V: TRBV30
CDR3: CAWSVGGEGGSQPQHF

size: NA
J: TRBJ1-2
V: TRBV18
CDR3: CASSPPGTGRHIYGYTF

size: NA
J: TRBJ2-7
V: TRBV6-6
CDR3: CASSDGTIYEQYF

size: once
J: TRBJ2-7
V: TRBV5-1
CDR3: CASSDLLAAGREQYF

size: NA
J: TRBJ2-3
V: TRBV14
CDR3: CASRLTGGTDTQYF

size: NA
J: TRBJ1-2
V: TRBV11-2
CDR3: CASSAQVTDGYTF

size: NA
J: TRBJ2-7
V: TRBV28
CDR3: CASSFNVRQYF

size: NA
J: TRBJ2-7
V: TRBV20-1
CDR3: CSANREYEQYF

size: NA
J: TRBJ1-4
V: TRBV2
CDR3: CASTELAATNEKLFF

size: once
J: TRBJ1-4
V: TRBV7-8
CDR3: CASSLWTRGANEKLFF

size: NA
J: TRBJ1-1
V: TRBV12-5
CDR3: CASGRGQNTEAFF

size: NA
J: TRBJ2-5
V: TRBV28
CDR3: CASMPGSTETQYF

size: NA
J: TRBJ1-1
V: TRBV4-1
CDR3: CASGEAVLGNTEAFF

size: NA
J: TRBJ2-2
V: TRBV18
CDR3: CASKPGTTTGELFF

size: NA
J: TRBJ1-5
V: TRBV15
CDR3: CATSRDLRGRQPQHF

size: NA
J: TRBJ2-1
V: TRBV5-1
CDR3: CASSLDRLDGEQFF

size: NA
J: TRBJ2-1
V: TRBV18
CDR3: CASSPRAGGDYNEQFF

size: NA
J: TRBJ1-2
V: TRBV6-5
CDR3: CASKTGTGVGYTF

size: NA
J: TRBJ2-7
V: TRBV29-1
CDR3: CSVERRYRDFQYEQYF

size: NA
J: TRBJ2-1
V: TRBV9
CDR3: CASSVAARTGRYNEQFF

size: NA
J: TRBJ1-5
V: TRBV18
CDR3: CASTAGRNQPQHF

size: NA
J: TRBJ2-5
V: TRBV7-9
CDR3: CASSPNQETQYF

size: NA
J: TRBJ1-1
V: TRBV18
CDR3: CASSHADRGREAFF

size: NA
J: TRBJ2-1
V: TRBV9
CDR3: CASSVGLAGVENEQFF

size: NA
J: TRBJ2-2
V: TRBV6-5
CDR3: CASIEQGTGELFF

size: NA
J: TRBJ1-1
V: TRBV6-6
CDR3: CASSHLTGGTNTEAFF

size: NA
J: TRBJ2-7
V: TRBV28
CDR3: CASSSHSNIQYEQYF

size: once
J: TRBJ2-2
V: TRBV4-3
CDR3: CASRNRLAGGAGELFF

size: NA
J: TRBJ1-3
V: TRBV5-6
CDR3: CASSFPTSGGNTIYF

size: NA
J: TRBJ1-5
V: TRBV5-5
CDR3: CASSVQGFSNQPQHF

size: NA
J: TRBJ1-5
V: TRBV4-1
CDR3: CASSHPVLRSNQPQHF

size: NA
J: TRBJ2-7
V: TRBV27
CDR3: CASSTRQGTYEQYF

size: NA
J: TRBJ1-5
V: TRBV30
CDR3: CAWSVALGVNQPQHF

size: NA
J: TRBJ1-4
V: TRBV7-2
CDR3: CASSLGDRGRNEKLFF

size: NA
J: TRBJ1-2
V: TRBV7-2
CDR3: CASSLGGGYGYTF

size: once
J: TRBJ2-7
V: TRBV10-2
CDR3: CASRATGPPGTYEQYF

size: NA
J: TRBJ2-3
V: TRBV2
CDR3: CASRPADYSTDTQYF

size: NA
J: TRBJ2-3
V: TRBV5-4
CDR3: CASSFGLAGVVGTQYF

size: NA
J: TRBJ1-4
V: TRBV18
CDR3: CASSLDSTTNEKLFF

size: NA
J: TRBJ1-1
V: TRBV27
CDR3: CASSSAFGGVGTEAFF

size: NA
J: TRBJ1-2
V: TRBV6-1
CDR3: CASSELHGTGYTF